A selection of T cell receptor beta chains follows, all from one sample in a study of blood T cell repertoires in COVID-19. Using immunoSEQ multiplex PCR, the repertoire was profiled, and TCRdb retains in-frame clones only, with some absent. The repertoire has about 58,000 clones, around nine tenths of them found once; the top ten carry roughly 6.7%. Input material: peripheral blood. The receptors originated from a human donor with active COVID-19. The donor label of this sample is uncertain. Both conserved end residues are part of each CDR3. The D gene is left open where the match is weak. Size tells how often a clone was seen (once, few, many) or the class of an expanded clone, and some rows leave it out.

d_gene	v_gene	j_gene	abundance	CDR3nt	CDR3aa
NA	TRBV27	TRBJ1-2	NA	TGTGCCAGCAGTTCCCAAAGACAGTTAGCTAACTATGGCTACACCTTC	CASSSQRQLANYGYTF
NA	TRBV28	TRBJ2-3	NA	TGTGCCAGCAGGCCCTCCGCCGGTTTGGGCACAGATACGCAGTATTTT	CASRPSAGLGTDTQYF
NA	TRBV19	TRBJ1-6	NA	TGTGCCAGTAGGATACAGGGAGGGGATTCACCCCTCCACTTT	CASRIQGGDSPLHF
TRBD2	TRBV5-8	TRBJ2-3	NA	TGTGCCAGCAGCTTAGGATCAGCGGGAGGGGATACGCAGTATTTT	CASSLGSAGGDTQYF
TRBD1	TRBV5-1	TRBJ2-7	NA	TGCGCCAGCAGCCGTACAGGGGACAACTCCTACGAGCAGTACTTC	CASSRTGDNSYEQYF
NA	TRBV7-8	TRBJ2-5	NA	TGTGCCAGCAGCCGGGACAACCAAGAGACCCAGTACTTC	CASSRDNQETQYF
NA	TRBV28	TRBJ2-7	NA	TGTGCCAGCAGTTTATCTGCCGGGGGCGAGCAGTACTTC	CASSLSAGGEQYF
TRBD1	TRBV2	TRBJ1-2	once	TGTGCCAGCAGTGAGAGACAGGGGACGGGAAACTATGGCTACACCTTC	CASSERQGTGNYGYTF
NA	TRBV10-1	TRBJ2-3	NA	TGCGCCAGCAGTGAAGCGAGATACACAGATACGCAGTATTTT	CASSEARYTDTQYF
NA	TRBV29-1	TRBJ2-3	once	TGCAGCGTTGACCACACAGATACGCAGTATTTT	CSVDHTDTQYF
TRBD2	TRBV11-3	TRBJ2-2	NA	TGTGCCAGCAGCTCCTGGGAGGGATCGAACACCGGGGAGCTGTTTTTT	CASSSWEGSNTGELFF
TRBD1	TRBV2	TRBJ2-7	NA	TGTGCCAGCAGCGGGCCGGGACAGGGGGGCGAGCAGTACTTC	CASSGPGQGGEQYF
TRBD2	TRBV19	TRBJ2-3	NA	TGTGCCAGTAGTGACCGGGGGGGGCGTACAGATACGCAGTATTTT	CASSDRGGRTDTQYF
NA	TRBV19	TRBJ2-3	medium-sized	TGTGCCAGTAGGCAGGTGGGAGATACGCAGTATTTT	CASRQVGDTQYF
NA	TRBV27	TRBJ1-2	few	TGTGCCAGCAGTCCCCGGGGGGGGCTGTACTATGGCTACACCTTC	CASSPRGGLYYGYTF
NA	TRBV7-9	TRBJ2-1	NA	TGTGCCAGCACCGACTTCCGATCCCCCAATGAGCAGTTCTTC	CASTDFRSPNEQFF